The present T cell receptor beta chain was sequenced within a study of human T cells and chemical hapten exposure. Study context: Diphenylcyclopropenone was administered weekly to the scalp of patients throughout the approximately 24-week study. Largely, small differences in pooled library volume made per-sample TCR yields vary.

This clonotype was seen repeatedly, ten times or more. The authors' processing: Across samples, TCR counts had a median of roughly 97,000 and ranged from 23,224 to 690,600. TCRdb reprocessed the RACE reads with MiXCR, giving one entry per CDR3 protein. What appears here as the V and J calls and clone size reflects TCRdb's work, not the paper's. Altogether over 75,000 distinct CDR3 sequences are present, about a tenth being singletons, with the ten largest covering about 1%. The CDR3 has 14 residues. CDR1 and CDR2 (germline): DFQATT, SNEGSKA (reference sequence). Time point indicated: patch test 3, about 24 weeks after DPC sensitization. Treatment specified: therapeutic diphenylcyclopropenone sensitization with weekly scalp DPC.

The input for sequencing was whole blood, taken in connection with sensitization to the hapten diphenylcyclopropenone (DPC). The V and J genes are TRBV20-1 and TRBJ2-3; 9 nucleotides match TRBD1. The sequence derives from a woman in her 30s with alopecia areata. Some clones in this sample may be carry-over from other donors' samples. Written as DNA, the CDR3 is TGCAGCCACAACAGGGGGCCGAGCACAGATACGCAGTATTTT. Encoded protein: CSHNRGPSTDTQYF.